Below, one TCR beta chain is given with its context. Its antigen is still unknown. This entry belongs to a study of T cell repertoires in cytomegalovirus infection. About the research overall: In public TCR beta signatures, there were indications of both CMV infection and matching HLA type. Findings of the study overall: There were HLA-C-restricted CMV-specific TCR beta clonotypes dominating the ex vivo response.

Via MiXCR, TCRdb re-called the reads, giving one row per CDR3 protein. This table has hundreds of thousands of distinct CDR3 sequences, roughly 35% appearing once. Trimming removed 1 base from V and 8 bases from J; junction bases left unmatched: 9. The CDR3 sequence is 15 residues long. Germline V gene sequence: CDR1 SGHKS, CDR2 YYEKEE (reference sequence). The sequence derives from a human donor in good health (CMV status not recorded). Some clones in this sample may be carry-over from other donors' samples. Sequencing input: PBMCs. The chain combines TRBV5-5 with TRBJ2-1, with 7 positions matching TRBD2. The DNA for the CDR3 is TGTGCCAGCAGCTTGACCCGGACTAGTCGCGATGAGCAGTTCTTC. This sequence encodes CASSLTRTSRDEQFF.